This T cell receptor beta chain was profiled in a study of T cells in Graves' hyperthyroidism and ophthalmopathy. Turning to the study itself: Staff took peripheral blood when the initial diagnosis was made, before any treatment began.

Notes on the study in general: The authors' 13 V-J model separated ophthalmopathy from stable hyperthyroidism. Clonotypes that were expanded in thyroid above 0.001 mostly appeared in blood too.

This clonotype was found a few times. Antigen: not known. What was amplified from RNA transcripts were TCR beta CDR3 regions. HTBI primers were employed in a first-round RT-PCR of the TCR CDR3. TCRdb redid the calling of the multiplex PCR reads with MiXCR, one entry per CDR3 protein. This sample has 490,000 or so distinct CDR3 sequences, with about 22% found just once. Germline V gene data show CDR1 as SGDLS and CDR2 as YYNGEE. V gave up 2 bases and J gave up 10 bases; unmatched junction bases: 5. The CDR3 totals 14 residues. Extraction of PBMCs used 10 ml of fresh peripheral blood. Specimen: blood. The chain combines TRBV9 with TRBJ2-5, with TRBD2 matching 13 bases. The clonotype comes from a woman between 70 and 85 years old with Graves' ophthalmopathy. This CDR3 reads CASSVGTSGTGQYF. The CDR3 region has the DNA TGTGCCAGCAGCGTCGGGACTAGCGGGACGGGCCAGTACTTC.